Presented here are 23 T cell receptor beta chains from one specimen sequenced in a study of human T cells and chemical hapten exposure. TCRdb reanalysed the RACE reads using MiXCR and keeps one entry per CDR3 protein. The data show 250,000 or so distinct CDR3 sequences, 7.5% to 8% seen once. Indicated time point: pre-sensitization, week 0. The treatment is: therapeutic diphenylcyclopropenone sensitization with weekly scalp DPC. Material: whole blood, obtained in connection with sensitization to the hapten diphenylcyclopropenone (DPC). Every receptor here comes from a man younger than 30 with alopecia areata. Some clones in this sample may be carry-over from other donors' samples.

The chain couples TRBV25-1 to TRBJ2-1; 8 bases are a match to TRBD1. This CDR3 comprises 15 residues. V was clipped by 6 bases and J by 2 bases; unmatched bases: 6. Germline V gene data show CDR1 as MGHDK and CDR2 as SYGVNS. CDR3 in DNA: TGTGCCAGCAGCCAACCAGGGGGCCCCTACAATGAGCAGTTCTTC. It codes for CASSQPGGPYNEQFF.

This clonotype turned up a few times. J is TRBJ2-2 and V is TRBV6-2 or TRBV6-3, with no clear D. This CDR3 contains 17 residues. Trimming cost V 0 bases and J 5 bases, with 16 bases left between them. The germline V gene has CDR1 MNHEY and CDR2 SVGEGT. The CDR3 here is CASSYSKDPPRTGELFF. The CDR3 coding sequence is TGTGCCAGCAGTTACTCGAAAGACCCCCCCAGGACCGGGGAGCTGTTTTTT.

This clonotype showed up just a few times. The V and J genes are TRBV6-1 and TRBJ1-2, with 11 bases matching TRBD1. The V gene's germline CDR1 is MNHNS and CDR2 SASEGT. The CDR3 is made up of 15 amino acids. V was clipped by 6 bases and J by 5 bases; unmatched bases: 8. CDR3 loop: CASRLPGQGDYGYTF. The CDR3 DNA sequence: TGTGCCAGCAGATTACCGGGACAGGGGGATTATGGCTACACCTTC.

The sample holds a few counts of this clonotype. CDR3 amino acids: CASSPEGQENSPLHF. The DNA for the CDR3 is TGTGCCAGCAGCCCCGAGGGACAGGAGAATTCACCCCTCCACTTT. The chain is built from TRBV7-3 and TRBJ1-6, with TRBD1 identical over 8 bases. The germline CDR1 and CDR2 sequences are SGHTA and FQGTGA. Trimming cost V 5 bases and J 7 bases; bases outside gene matches: 7. The CDR3 contains 15 residues.

This clonotype has only a few counts. J is TRBJ1-1 and V is TRBV12-5; D might be TRBD1 (6 bases). The germline V and J ends were trimmed by 1 base and 6 bases, with 9 bases remaining between them. Germline CDR1 is LGHNT and CDR2 is FRNRAP. The CDR3 is 13 residues long. The CDR3 spells CASGLAGEAEAFF. The CDR3 DNA reads as TGTGCTAGTGGTTTGGCAGGGGAAGCTGAAGCTTTCTTT.

This clonotype was seen more than once but under ten times. This rearrangement joins TRBV18 to TRBJ1-4; D possibly corresponds to TRBD1 (5 bases). CDR1 is KGHSH, CDR2 LQKENI, per germline. The V gene lost 4 bases and the J gene lost 0 bases, with 12 bases spanning the gap. The CDR3 length is 16 residues. The CDR3 region is CASSLRTLATNEKLFF. The CDR3 region has the DNA TGTGCCAGCTCACTACGGACACTAGCAACTAATGAAAAACTGTTTTTT.

The chain carries TRBV3-1 and TRBJ1-1; D gene uncertain. This CDR3 spans 12 amino acids. Trimming shortened V by 1 base and J by 9 bases, and 9 bases separated the two germline ends. CDR1 and CDR2 (germline): LGHDT, YNNKEL (reference sequence). The CDR3 sequence: CASSQGTGKAFF. For the CDR3, the DNA is TGTGCCAGCAGCCAAGGTACGGGCAAAGCTTTCTTT.

The rearrangement uses TRBV12-3 or TRBV12-4 and TRBJ1-5, with unresolved D. This CDR3 spans 14 amino acids. The V end lost 1 base, the J end lost 3 bases, and 7 bases lay between the germline ends. CDR3 DNA: TGTGCCAGCAGTTTAGTAAACTACAATCAGCCCCAGCATTTT. Its translation: CASSLVNYNQPQHF.

For this clonotype: A read error may explain this, as a much larger clone is one base away. The chain has TRBV7-6 and TRBJ1-2; D uncertain. Germline CDR1 is SGHVS and CDR2 is FNYEAQ. The CDR3 sequence is 15 residues long. This CDR3 is CVSSLGPPLNYGYTF. CDR3 DNA sequence: TGTGTCAGCAGCTTAGGGCCCCCGCTTAACTATGGCTACACCTTC.

This clonotype has a handful of counts. The chain links TRBV5-1 to TRBJ1-1, with D unresolved. V was shortened by 4 bases and J by 2 bases, with 12 bases between the two germline ends. The V gene's germline CDR1 is SGHRS and CDR2 YFSETQ. This CDR3 has 14 residues. This CDR3 reads CASSQAGSNTEAFF. In DNA, the CDR3 is TGCGCCAGCAGCCAGGCTGGTTCTAACACTGAAGCTTTCTTT.

There are a few counts of this clonotype. The V and J genes are TRBV2 and TRBJ1-1; tentative D call: TRBD1 (6 bases). V was shortened by 7 bases and J by 8 bases, with 23 bases between the two germline ends. The germline V gene encodes CDR1 SNHLY and CDR2 FYNNEI. This CDR3 contains 15 residues. The CDR3 DNA sequence: TGTGCCAGCAAGATGGGGGGCTGGAGTCGGGAAGAAGCTTTCTTT. Residues: CASKMGGWSREEAFF.

This clonotype occurred a few times. The CDR3 sequence is CASSEAGTAYEQYV. The CDR3 DNA sequence: TGTGCCAGCAGCGAAGCCGGGACAGCCTACGAGCAGTACGTC. This chain links TRBV7-9 with TRBJ2-7; TRBD1 aligns across 7 bases. CDR1 and CDR2 (germline): SEHNR, FQNEAQ (reference sequence). V shed 5 bases, J shed 2 bases, and the junction held 6 bases outside the gene matches. CDR3 length: 14 residues.

This clonotype has a single count. This clone may be a read error of a much larger clone one base away. The chain carries TRBV28 and TRBJ1-6; no reliable D call. The CDR3 totals 11 residues. The germline CDR1 and CDR2 sequences are MDHEN and SYDVKM. CDR3 residues: CPSSSTGPLHF. The CDR3 bases are TGTCCCAGCAGTTCAACGGGACCCCTCCACTTT. Drawing the rest from reference TRBV28 and TRBJ1-6, the complete variable domain is DVKVTQSSRYLVKRTGEKVFLECVQDMDHENMFWYRQDPGLGLRLIYFSYDVKMKEKGDIPEGYSVSREKKERFSLILESASTNQTSMYLCPSSSTGPLHFGNGTRLTVT.

This clonotype was found a few times. V and J are TRBV29-1 and TRBJ1-6, with D perhaps TRBD1 (5 bases). The CDR3 length is 13 residues. V lost 1 base to trimming and J lost 5 bases, with 6 bases between them. In germline, CDR1 is SQVTM, CDR2 ANQGSEA. CDR3 nucleotides: TGCAGCGTTGAAGTAGGGGATAATTCACCCCTCCACTTT. Translation: CSVEVGDNSPLHF.

This chain connects TRBV5-1 to TRBJ1-3; weak D call: TRBD1 (5 bases). This CDR3 has 15 amino acids. Germline V gives CDR1 SGHRS, CDR2 YFSETQ. Trimming took off 4 bases at V and 0 bases at J, with 11 bases between the two ends. CDR3 loop: CASSHGDRSGNTIYF. The CDR3 DNA sequence: TGCGCCAGCAGCCACGGGGACCGCTCTGGAAACACCATATATTTT.

This clonotype was detected a few times. The chain has TRBV6-5 and TRBJ1-1; 7 nucleotides match TRBD1. This CDR3 contains 15 residues. In germline, CDR1 is MNHEY, CDR2 SVGAGI. Trimming cost V 0 bases and J 2 bases; bases outside gene matches: 3. The CDR3 loop is CASSYSRQGNTEAFF. Written as DNA, the CDR3 is TGTGCCAGCAGTTACTCGAGACAGGGAAACACTGAAGCTTTCTTT.

Details on this clonotype: At one of its ends the junction is not consistent with the germline gene, which may arise from a read error. The chain couples TRBV5-1 to TRBJ1-6; 7 bases are shared with TRBD1. Germline CDR1 and CDR2: SGHRS and YFSETQ. There are 14 residues in the CDR3. The CDR3 loop reads CASSPGTDKSPLHF. CDR3 coding DNA: TGCGCCAGCAGCCCAGGGACAGATAAATCACCCCTCCACTTT.

This sequence joins TRBV7-2 and TRBJ2-7; D possibly uses TRBD1 or TRBD2 (5 bases each). CDR1 and CDR2 (germline): SGHTA, FQGNSA. The length of the CDR3 is 14 residues. V was pared by 5 bases and J by 4 bases, with 15 bases between. The CDR3, as DNA: TGTGCCAGCAGCCTAGTGGCCAGGGAGTACGAGCAGTACTTC. Amino acid sequence: CASSLVAREYEQYF.

This clonotype has a handful of counts. This chain connects TRBV6-2 or TRBV6-3 to TRBJ2-2; 7 bases agree with TRBD1. The length of the CDR3 is 16 residues. Looked up from germline, CDR1 is MNHEY and CDR2 is SVGEGT. Unmatched junction bases numbered 11, after V lost 6 bases and J lost 4 bases. The CDR3 DNA sequence: TGTGCCAGCAGCCTACAGGGGACGGCGAGCACCGGGGAGCTGTTTTTT. Protein: CASSLQGTASTGELFF.

The chain recombines TRBV24-1 with TRBJ2-1, with D possibly matching TRBD1 (5 bases). The CDR3 runs 12 residues. V lost 4 bases and J 9 bases, leaving 9 bases between the germline ends. CDR1 KGHDR and CDR2 SFDVKD come from the germline V gene. The CDR3 DNA reads TGTGCCACCAGTGAGGCAGGGTTTGAGCAGTTCTTC. Its translation: CATSEAGFEQFF.

This rearrangement joins TRBV4-1 to TRBJ1-4; 9 bases line up with TRBD1. V shed 0 bases, J shed 4 bases, and the junction held 6 bases outside the gene matches. This CDR3 region has 17 residues. CDR1 and CDR2 (germline): MGHRA, YSYEKL. CDR3 sequence: CASSQDPRTGDNEKLFF. CDR3 DNA: TGCGCCAGCAGCCAAGATCCGAGGACAGGGGATAATGAAAAACTGTTTTTT.

The CDR3 loop is CASSTSGVFPGETQYF. The CDR3 DNA is TGTGCCAGCAGCACCTCGGGAGTTTTTCCGGGTGAGACCCAGTACTTC. The V and J genes are TRBV11-1 and TRBJ2-5; possible D gene TRBD2, 6 bases. The V end lost 5 bases, the J end lost 5 bases, and 21 bases lay between the germline ends. Germline values: CDR1 SGHAT, CDR2 FQDESV (reference sequence). The CDR3 is 16 amino acids.

This clonotype was seen many times. The J gene is TRBJ2-2, the V gene TRBV9, with D perhaps TRBD1 (5 bases). This CDR3 spans 15 amino acids. Germline CDR1 is SGDLS and CDR2 is YYNGEE. V shed 0 bases and J shed 0 bases, with 6 bases lying between them. CDR3 sequence (DNA): TGTGCCAGCAGCGTAGCAGGGACGAACACCGGGGAGCTGTTTTTT. It translates to CASSVAGTNTGELFF.